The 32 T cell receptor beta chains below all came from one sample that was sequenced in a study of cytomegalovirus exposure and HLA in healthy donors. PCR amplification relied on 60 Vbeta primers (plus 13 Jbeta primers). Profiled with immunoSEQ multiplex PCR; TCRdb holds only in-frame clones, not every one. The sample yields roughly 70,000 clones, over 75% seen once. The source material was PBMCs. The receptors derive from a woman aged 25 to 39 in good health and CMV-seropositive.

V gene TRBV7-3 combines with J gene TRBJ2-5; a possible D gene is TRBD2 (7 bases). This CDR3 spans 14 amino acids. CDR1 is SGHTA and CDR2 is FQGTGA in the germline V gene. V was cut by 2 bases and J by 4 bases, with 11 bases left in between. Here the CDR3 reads CASSLLGGAETQYF. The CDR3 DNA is TGTGCCAGCAGCTTACTAGGGGGGGCAGAGACCCAGTACTTC.

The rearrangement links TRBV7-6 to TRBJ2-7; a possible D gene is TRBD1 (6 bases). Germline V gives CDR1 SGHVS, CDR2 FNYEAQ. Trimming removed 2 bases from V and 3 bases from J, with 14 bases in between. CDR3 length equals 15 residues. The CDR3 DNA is TGTGCCAGCAGCTTATCAACAGGGTTTGGCTACGAGCAGTACTTC. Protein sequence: CASSLSTGFGYEQYF.

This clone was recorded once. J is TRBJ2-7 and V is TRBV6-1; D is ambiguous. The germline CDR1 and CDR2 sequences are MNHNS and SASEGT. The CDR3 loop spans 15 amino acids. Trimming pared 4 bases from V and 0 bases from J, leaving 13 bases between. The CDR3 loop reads CASSARPASSYEQYF. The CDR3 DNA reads TGTGCCAGCAGTGCCCGACCAGCTAGCTCCTACGAGCAGTACTTC.

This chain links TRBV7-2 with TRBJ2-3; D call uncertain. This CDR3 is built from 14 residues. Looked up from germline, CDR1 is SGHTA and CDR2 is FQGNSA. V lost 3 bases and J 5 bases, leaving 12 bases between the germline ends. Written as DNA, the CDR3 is TGTGCCAGCAGCTTCCTCGGTTCTGGAGATACGCAGTATTTT. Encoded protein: CASSFLGSGDTQYF.

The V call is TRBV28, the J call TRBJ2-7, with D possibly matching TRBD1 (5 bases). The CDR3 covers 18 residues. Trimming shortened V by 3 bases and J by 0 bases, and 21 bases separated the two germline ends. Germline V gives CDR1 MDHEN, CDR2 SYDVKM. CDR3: CASSLGPGRPESSYEQYF. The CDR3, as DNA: TGTGCCAGCAGTTTGGGGCCTGGAAGGCCGGAAAGCTCCTACGAGCAGTACTTC.

The CDR3 reads CASSPRPPGLNTEAFF. DNA of the CDR3: TGTGCCAGCTCCCCCCGCCCCCCAGGGCTGAACACTGAAGCTTTCTTT. V is TRBV18 and J is TRBJ1-1, with TRBD1 as a possible D gene (5 bases). Trimming shortened V by 6 bases and J by 0 bases, and 17 bases separated the two germline ends. This CDR3 contains 16 residues. Germline V gives CDR1 KGHSH, CDR2 LQKENI.

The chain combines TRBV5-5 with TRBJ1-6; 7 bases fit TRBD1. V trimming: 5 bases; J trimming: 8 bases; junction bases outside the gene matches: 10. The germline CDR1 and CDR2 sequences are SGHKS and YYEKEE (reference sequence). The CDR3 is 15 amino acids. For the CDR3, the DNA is TGTGCCAGCAGGAGGGGCGAGCAGGGGGATTCACCCCTCCACTTT. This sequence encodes CASRRGEQGDSPLHF.

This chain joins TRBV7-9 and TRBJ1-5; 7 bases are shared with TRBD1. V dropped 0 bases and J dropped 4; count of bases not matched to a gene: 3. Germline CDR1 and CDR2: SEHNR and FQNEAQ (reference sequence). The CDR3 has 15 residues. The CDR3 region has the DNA TGTGCCAGCAGCTTAGCAGGGGGCGGGAATCAGCCCCAGCATTTT. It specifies CASSLAGGGNQPQHF. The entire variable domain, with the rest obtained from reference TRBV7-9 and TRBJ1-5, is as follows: DTGVSQNPRHKITKRGQNVTFRCDPISEHNRLYWYRQTLGQGPEFLTYFQNEAQLEKSRLLSDRFSAERPKGSFSTLEIQRTEQGDSAMYLCASSLAGGGNQPQHFGDGTRLSIL.

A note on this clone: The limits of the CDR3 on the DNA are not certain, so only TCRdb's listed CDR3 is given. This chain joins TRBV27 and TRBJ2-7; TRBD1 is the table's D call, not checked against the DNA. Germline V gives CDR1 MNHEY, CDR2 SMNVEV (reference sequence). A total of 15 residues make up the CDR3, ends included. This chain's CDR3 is CASSFGWGMGAPLDF.

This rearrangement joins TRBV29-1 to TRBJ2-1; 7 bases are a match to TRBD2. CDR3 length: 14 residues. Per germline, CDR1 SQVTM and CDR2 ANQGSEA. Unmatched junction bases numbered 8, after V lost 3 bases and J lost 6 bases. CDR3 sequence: CSVEALADRNEQFF. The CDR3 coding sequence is TGCAGCGTTGAGGCGCTAGCGGACCGCAATGAGCAGTTCTTC.

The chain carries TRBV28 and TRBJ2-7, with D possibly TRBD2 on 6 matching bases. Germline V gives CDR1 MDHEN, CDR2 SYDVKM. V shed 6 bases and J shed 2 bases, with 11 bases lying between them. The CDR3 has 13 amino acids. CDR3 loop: CASSGGPTYEQYF. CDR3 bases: TGTGCCAGCAGCGGAGGGCCCACCTACGAGCAGTACTTC.

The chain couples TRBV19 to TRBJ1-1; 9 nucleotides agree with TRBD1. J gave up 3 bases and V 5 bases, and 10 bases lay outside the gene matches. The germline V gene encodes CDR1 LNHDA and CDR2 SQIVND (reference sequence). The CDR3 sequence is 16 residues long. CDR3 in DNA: TGTGCCAGTAGTTCCTCTCGACAGGGGGGAGACACTGAAGCTTTCTTT. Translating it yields CASSSSRQGGDTEAFF. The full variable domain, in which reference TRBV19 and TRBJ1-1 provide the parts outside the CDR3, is DGGITQSPKYLFRKEGQNVTLSCEQNLNHDAMYWYRQDPGQGLRLIYYSQIVNDFQKGDIAEGYSVSREKKESFPLTVTSAQKNPTAFYLCASSSSRQGGDTEAFFGQGTRLTVV.

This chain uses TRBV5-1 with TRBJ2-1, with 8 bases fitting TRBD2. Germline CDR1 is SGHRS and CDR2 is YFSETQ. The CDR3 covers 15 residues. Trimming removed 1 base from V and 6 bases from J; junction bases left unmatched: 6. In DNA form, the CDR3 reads TGCGCCAGCAGCTTGTTCGCGGGAGGACCCAATGAGCAGTTCTTC. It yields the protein CASSLFAGGPNEQFF. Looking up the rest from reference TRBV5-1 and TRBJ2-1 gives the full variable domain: KAGVTQTPRYLIKTRGQQVTLSCSPISGHRSVSWYQQTPGQGLQFLFEYFSETQRNKGNFPGRFSGRQFSNSRSEMNVSTLELGDSALYLCASSLFAGGPNEQFFGPGTRLTVL.

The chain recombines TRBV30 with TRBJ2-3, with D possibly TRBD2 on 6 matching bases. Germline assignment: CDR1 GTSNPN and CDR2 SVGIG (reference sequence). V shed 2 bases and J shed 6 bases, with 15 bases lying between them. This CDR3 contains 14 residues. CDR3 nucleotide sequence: TGTGCCTGGAGTCGGGACTCCCCGGCCGATACGCAGTATTTT. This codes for CAWSRDSPADTQYF.

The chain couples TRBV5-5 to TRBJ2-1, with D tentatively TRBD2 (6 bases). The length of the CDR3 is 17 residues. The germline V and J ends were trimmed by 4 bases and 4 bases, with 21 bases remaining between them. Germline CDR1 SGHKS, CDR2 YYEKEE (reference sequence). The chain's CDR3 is CASSKSEGPGRYNEQFF. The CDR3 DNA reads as TGTGCCAGCAGCAAATCTGAGGGTCCAGGGAGGTACAATGAGCAGTTCTTC.

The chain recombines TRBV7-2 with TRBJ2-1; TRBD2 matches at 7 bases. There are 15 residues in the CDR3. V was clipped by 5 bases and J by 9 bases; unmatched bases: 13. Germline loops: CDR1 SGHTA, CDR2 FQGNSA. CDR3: CASSPRTSSVGEQFF. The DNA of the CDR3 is TGTGCCAGCAGCCCCCGGACTAGTTCGGTGGGTGAGCAGTTCTTC.

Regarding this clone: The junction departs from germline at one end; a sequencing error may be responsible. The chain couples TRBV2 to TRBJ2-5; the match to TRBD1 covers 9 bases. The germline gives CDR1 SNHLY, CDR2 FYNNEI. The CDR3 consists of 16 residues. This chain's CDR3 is CASSLGQGAAQETQHF. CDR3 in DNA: TGTGCCAGCAGTTTGGGACAGGGTGCGGCCCAAGAGACCCAGCACTTC.

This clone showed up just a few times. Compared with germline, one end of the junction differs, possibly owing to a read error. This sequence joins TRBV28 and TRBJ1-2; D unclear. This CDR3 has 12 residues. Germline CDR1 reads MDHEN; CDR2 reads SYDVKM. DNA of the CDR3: TGTGCCAGCCGTTTATCCGTCTATGGCTACACCTTC. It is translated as CASRLSVYGYTF.

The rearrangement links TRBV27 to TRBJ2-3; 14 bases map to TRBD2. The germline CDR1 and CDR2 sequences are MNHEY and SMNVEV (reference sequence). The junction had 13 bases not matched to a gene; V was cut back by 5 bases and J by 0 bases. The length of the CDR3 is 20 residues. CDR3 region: CASSIRWGLAGELSTDTQYF. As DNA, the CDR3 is TGTGCCAGCAGTATCCGATGGGGACTAGCGGGAGAACTGAGCACAGATACGCAGTATTTT.

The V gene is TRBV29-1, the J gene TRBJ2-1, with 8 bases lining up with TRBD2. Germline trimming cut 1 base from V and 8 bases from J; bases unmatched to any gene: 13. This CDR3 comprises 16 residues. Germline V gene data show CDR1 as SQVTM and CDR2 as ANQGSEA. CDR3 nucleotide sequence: TGCAGCGTTGAAGCCAGCGGGAGAATTATTCGGTATGAGCAGTTCTTC. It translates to CSVEASGRIIRYEQFF.

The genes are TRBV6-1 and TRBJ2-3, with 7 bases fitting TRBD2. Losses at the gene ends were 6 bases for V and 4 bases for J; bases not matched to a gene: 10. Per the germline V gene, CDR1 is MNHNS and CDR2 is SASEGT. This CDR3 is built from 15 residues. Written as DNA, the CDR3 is TGTGCCAGCAGGAGGGAGGGCGGGGCCTCAGATACGCAGTATTTT. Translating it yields CASRREGGASDTQYF.

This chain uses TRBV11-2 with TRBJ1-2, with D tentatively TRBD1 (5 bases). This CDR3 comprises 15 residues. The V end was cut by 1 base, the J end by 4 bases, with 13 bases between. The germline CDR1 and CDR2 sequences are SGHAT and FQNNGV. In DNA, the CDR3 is TGTGCCAGCAGCTTAGGCGGCGGGGGGACCTATGGCTACACCTTC. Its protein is CASSLGGGGTYGYTF.

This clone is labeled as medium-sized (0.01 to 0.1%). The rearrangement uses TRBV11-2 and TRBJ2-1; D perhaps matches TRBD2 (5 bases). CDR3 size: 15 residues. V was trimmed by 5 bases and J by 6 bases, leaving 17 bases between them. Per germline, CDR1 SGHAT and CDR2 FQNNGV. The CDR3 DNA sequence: TGTGCCAGCAGCCTCGACGGGGTGTCAAGCAATGAGCAGTTCTTC. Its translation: CASSLDGVSSNEQFF.

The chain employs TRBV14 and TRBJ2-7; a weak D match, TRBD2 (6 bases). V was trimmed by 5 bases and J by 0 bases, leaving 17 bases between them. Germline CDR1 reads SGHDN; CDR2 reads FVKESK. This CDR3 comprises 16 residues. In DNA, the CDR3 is TGTGCCAGCAGCGCGCGGGGATCAGGAATCTCCTACGAGCAGTACTTC. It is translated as CASSARGSGISYEQYF.

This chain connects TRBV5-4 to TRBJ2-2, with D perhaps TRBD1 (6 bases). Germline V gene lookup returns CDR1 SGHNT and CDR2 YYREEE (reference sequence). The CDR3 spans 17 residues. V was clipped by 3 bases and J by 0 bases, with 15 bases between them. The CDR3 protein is CASSSPWGPANTGELFF. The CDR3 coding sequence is TGTGCCAGCAGCTCCCCGTGGGGGCCTGCGAACACCGGGGAGCTGTTTTTT.

As DNA, the CDR3 is TGTGCCAGCAGTTTAGACAGGGGCGACGCTTTCTTT. Protein sequence: CASSLDRGDAFF. V gene TRBV28 combines with J gene TRBJ1-1, with TRBD1 matching 8 bases. The CDR3 is made up of 12 amino acids. Germline V lookup: CDR1 MDHEN, CDR2 SYDVKM. V dropped 2 bases and J dropped 11; count of bases not matched to a gene: 4. Full variable domain (remainder filled in from reference TRBV28 and TRBJ1-1): DVKVTQSSRYLVKRTGEKVFLECVQDMDHENMFWYRQDPGLGLRLIYFSYDVKMKEKGDIPEGYSVSREKKERFSLILESASTNQTSMYLCASSLDRGDAFFGQGTRLTVV.

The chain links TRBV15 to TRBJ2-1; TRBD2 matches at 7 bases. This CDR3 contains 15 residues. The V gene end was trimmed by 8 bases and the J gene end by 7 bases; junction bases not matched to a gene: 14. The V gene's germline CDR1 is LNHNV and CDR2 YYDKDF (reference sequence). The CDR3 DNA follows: TGTGCCACCTCCCCCCTAGGACTAGATGGAAATGAGCAGTTCTTC. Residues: CATSPLGLDGNEQFF.

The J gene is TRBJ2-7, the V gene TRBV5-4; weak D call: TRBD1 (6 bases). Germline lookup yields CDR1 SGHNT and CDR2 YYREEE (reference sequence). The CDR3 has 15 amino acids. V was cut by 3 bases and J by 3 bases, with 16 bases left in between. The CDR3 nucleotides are TGTGCCAGCAGCTGGGGGCCGGGACAAAACTACGAGCAGTACTTC. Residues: CASSWGPGQNYEQYF.

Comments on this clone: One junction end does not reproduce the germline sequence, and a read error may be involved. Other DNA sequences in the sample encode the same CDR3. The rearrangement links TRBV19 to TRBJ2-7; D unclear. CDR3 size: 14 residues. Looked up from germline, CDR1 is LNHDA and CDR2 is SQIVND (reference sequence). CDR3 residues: CASSISRVPYEQYF. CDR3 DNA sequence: TGTGCCAGTAGTATCTCCCGGGTGCCCTATGAGCAGTACTTC.

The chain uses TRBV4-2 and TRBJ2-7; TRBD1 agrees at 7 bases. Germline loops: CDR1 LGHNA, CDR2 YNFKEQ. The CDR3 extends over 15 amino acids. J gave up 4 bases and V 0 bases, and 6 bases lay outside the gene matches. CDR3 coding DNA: TGTGCCAGCAGCCAAGAGATAAAGGGGGCTTACGAGCAGTACTTC. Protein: CASSQEIKGAYEQYF.

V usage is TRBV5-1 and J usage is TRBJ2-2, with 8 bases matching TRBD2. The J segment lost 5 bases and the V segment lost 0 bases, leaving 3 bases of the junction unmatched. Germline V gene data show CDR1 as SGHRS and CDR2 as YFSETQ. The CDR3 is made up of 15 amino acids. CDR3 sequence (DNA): TGCGCCAGCAGCTTGGACGGGAGGGAAACCGGGGAGCTGTTTTTT. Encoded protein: CASSLDGRETGELFF. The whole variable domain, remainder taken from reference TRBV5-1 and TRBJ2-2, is KAGVTQTPRYLIKTRGQQVTLSCSPISGHRSVSWYQQTPGQGLQFLFEYFSETQRNKGNFPGRFSGRQFSNSRSEMNVSTLELGDSALYLCASSLDGRETGELFFGEGSRLTVL.

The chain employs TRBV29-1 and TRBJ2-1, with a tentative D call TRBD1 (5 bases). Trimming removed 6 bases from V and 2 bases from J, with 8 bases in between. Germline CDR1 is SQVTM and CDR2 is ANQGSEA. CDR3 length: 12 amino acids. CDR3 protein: CSVGRAYNEQFF. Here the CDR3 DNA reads TGCAGCGTGGGCAGGGCCTACAATGAGCAGTTCTTC.